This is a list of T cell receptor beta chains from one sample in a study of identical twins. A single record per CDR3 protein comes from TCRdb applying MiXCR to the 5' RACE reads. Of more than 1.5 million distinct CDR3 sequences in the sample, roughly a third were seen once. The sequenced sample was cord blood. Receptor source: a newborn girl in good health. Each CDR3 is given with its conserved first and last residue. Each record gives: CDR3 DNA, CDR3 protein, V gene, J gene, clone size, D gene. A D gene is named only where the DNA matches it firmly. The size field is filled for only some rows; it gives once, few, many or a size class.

DNA: TGTGCCAGCAGTTTTATCAGGGCCACAGATACGCAGTATTTT
CDR3: CASSFIRATDTQYF
V: TRBV27
J: TRBJ2-3
size: many
D: .

DNA: TGTGCCAGCAGTGACGGGACAGGGGGAAGCTATGGCTACACCTTC
CDR3: CASSDGTGGSYGYTF
V: TRBV6-4
J: TRBJ1-2
size: .
D: TRBD1

DNA: TGCAGTGCTAGAGATTTATTGTCTGTCTACACAGATACGCAGTATTTT
CDR3: CSARDLLSVYTDTQYF
V: TRBV20-1
J: TRBJ2-3
size: .
D: .

DNA: TGTGCCAGCAGCCCCAGGGGGGTTAGCAATCAGCCCCAGCATTTT
CDR3: CASSPRGVSNQPQHF
V: TRBV3-1
J: TRBJ1-5
size: .
D: TRBD1

DNA: TGTGCCAGCAGCGATAACAGGGCGACCAAAAACATTCAGTACTTC
CDR3: CASSDNRATKNIQYF
V: TRBV11-2
J: TRBJ2-4
size: many
D: .

DNA: TGTGCCAGCAGCTTCTCCCTCCTCGGACAGAGCACAGATACGCAGTATTTT
CDR3: CASSFSLLGQSTDTQYF
V: TRBV7-9
J: TRBJ2-3
size: few
D: .

DNA: TGCGCCAGCAGTTTCCGGGACAGGGGGGTTATGGAGCAGTTCTTC
CDR3: CASSFRDRGVMEQFF
V: TRBV5-1
J: TRBJ2-1
size: .
D: TRBD1

DNA: TGTGCCAGCAGCCAAGATCTAGGACTAGCTTGGGAGCAGTACTTC
CDR3: CASSQDLGLAWEQYF
V: TRBV3-1
J: TRBJ2-5
size: few
D: TRBD2

DNA: TGTGCCACCAGTAGGGGTAGCGGGGGAGAGCAGGTCTTC
CDR3: CATSRGSGGEQVF
V: TRBV24-1
J: TRBJ2-1
size: .
D: TRBD2

DNA: TGCAGTGCTAGTTTCGGGCTAGCGGTAAGCACAGATACGCAGTATTTT
CDR3: CSASFGLAVSTDTQYF
V: TRBV20-1
J: TRBJ2-3
size: .
D: TRBD2

DNA: TGCGCCAGCAGCCAAGATCCTCTCGGGGGACAGGGGGGCACCGGGGAGCTGTTTTTT
CDR3: CASSQDPLGGQGGTGELFF
V: TRBV4-1
J: TRBJ2-2
size: .
D: TRBD1

DNA: TGTGCCAGCAGTTACTCGCCCCTTGGCCTCCTAGCGGGGGTCTACAATGAGCAGTACTTC
CDR3: CASSYSPLGLLAGVYNEQYF
V: TRBV6-2/TRBV6-3
J: TRBJ2-7
size: once
D: TRBD2

DNA: TGTGCCAGCAGCTACATACCCGGGACTAGAAGTAGGAATGAGCAGTTCTTC
CDR3: CASSYIPGTRSRNEQFF
V: TRBV11-2
J: TRBJ2-1
size: .
D: TRBD2

DNA: TGCAGTGCTAGAGACCAGCGGGACCTTCCCTACGAGCAGTACTTC
CDR3: CSARDQRDLPYEQYF
V: TRBV20-1
J: TRBJ2-7
size: few
D: TRBD2

DNA: TGTGCCAGTAGGCAACCATATAGCAATCAGCCCCAGCATTTT
CDR3: CASRQPYSNQPQHF
V: TRBV19
J: TRBJ1-5
size: .
D: .

DNA: TGTGCCACCCAGCGGGAGCCAGATACGCAGTATTTT
CDR3: CATQREPDTQYF
V: TRBV7-9
J: TRBJ2-3
size: .
D: TRBD2